This section outlines one T cell receptor delta chain sequence together with its context. These data belong to a study of gamma-delta T cells after stem cell transplantation. TCRdb re-called the RT-PCR reads via CATT. The sample lists around 2,700 delta-chain clones, 20% to 25% occurring once. J lost 0 bases, V lost 2 bases, and 23 bases had no gene match. This CDR3 is 23 amino acids long. Germline CDR1 reads TSWWSYY; CDR2 reads QGS. The chain employs TRDV1 and TRDJ1, with 11 bases fitting TRDD3. This clonotype was obtained from a human donor. It is not recorded whose cells these are; they may come from a transplant donor. Sequenced sample: gamma-delta T cells. CDR3 DNA sequence: TGTGCTCTTGGGGAAGGATGGGATCCCTACCCCCTACTGGGGGATAATTACACCGATAAACTCATCTTT. Its translation is CALGEGWDPYPLLGDNYTDKLIF.